The T cell receptor (beta chain) under discussion was sequenced for a study of cytomegalovirus exposure and HLA in healthy donors. Study conclusions and caveats: Later on, a genetic analysis was performed. It linked a missense variant in DCLRE1C with V- and J-gene trimming of TCR beta. It was likely that a cluster of highly shared sequence variants was a sequencing artifact.

PCR involved 60 Vbeta and 13 Jbeta primers. Assay used: immunoSEQ multiplex PCR; TCRdb lists only in-frame clones, some missing. The sample lists fewer than 250,000 clones; 87% were seen once. In this sample, this clone turned up once. As yet, its antigen is unknown. Per the germline V gene, CDR1 is SGHTA and CDR2 is FQGTGA. V gave up 1 base and J gave up 6 bases, with 10 bases separating them. CDR3 length: 13 residues. The chain couples TRBV7-3 to TRBJ2-7, with a weak D call TRBD2 (6 bases). This clonotype originated in a boy aged 2 to 9 in good health and CMV-seronegative. The sequencing input was PBMCs. The CDR3 here is CASSLRRGSEQYF. CDR3 sequence (DNA): TGTGCCAGCAGCTTAAGGCGGGGCAGCGAGCAGTACTTC. The full variable domain, with the rest looked up from reference TRBV7-3 and TRBJ2-7, is GAGVSQTPSNKVTEKGKYVELRCDPISGHTALYWYRQSLGQGPEFLIYFQGTGAADDSGLPNDRFFAVRPEGSVSTLKIQRTERGDSAVYLCASSLRRGSEQYFGPGTRLTVT.